A single TCR beta chain is shown here with its context. The sample is drawn from a study of T cell responses to AZD1222 COVID-19 vaccine. Produced via immunoSEQ multiplex PCR; TCRdb's table is partial and in-frame only. Of approximately 100,000 clones listed, 92% are singletons. The receptor was isolated from an adult in good health. Specimen: peripheral blood, collected on day 0 of AZD1222 vaccination.

CDR3 sequence: CASSQGGASGGAETQYF. DNA of the CDR3: TGCGCCAGCAGCCAAGGGGGAGCTAGCGGGGGCGCGGAGACCCAGTACTTC. The V call is TRBV4-3, the J call TRBJ2-5; TRBD2 matches at 10 bases. V lost 1 base to trimming and J lost 5 bases; unmatched junction nucleotides: 10. The germline CDR1 and CDR2 sequences are LGHNA and YSLEER. The CDR3 has 17 amino acids.